This T cell receptor beta chain was identified during a study of blood T cells in healthy people across ages. Primed by a sample-barcoded 5' primer and a J-beta primer mix, a second PCR proceeded for about 6 to 12 cycles. Every cDNA was tagged by a template-switch adaptor with 12 random nucleotides. One entry per CDR3 protein, called by TCRdb with MiXCR from the 5' RACE reads. The sample lists 800,000 to 900,000 distinct CDR3 sequences; 62% were seen once. The V gene's germline CDR1 is LNHNV and CDR2 YYDKDF (reference sequence). The length of the CDR3 is 15 residues. V lost 8 bases and J 8 bases, leaving 22 bases between the germline ends.

The chain links TRBV15 to TRBJ2-1, with no clear D. The specimen was blood. The clonotype comes from a man aged 30 to 39 in good health. In DNA form, the CDR3 reads TGTGCCACCGCCCCCGGGTCCCACGATGTGGATGAGCAGTTCTTC. Its translation is CATAPGSHDVDEQFF.